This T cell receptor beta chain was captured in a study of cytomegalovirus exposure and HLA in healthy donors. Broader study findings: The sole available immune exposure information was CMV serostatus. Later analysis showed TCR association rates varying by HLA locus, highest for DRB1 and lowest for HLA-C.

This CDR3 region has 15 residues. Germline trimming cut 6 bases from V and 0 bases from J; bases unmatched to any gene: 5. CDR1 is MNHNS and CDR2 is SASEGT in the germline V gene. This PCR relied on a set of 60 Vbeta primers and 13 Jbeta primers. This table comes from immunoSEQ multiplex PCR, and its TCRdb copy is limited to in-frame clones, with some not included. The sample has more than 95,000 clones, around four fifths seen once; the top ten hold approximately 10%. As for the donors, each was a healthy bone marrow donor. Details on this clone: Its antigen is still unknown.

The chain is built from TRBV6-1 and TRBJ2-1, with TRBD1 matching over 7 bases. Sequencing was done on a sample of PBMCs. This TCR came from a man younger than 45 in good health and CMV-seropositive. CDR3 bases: TGTGCCAGCAGCTCAGGACAGGACTCCTACAATGAGCAGTTCTTC. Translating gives CASSSGQDSYNEQFF.